One sample yielded the 9 T cell receptor beta chains listed below, sequenced in a study of blood T cell repertoires in COVID-19. Some clones are missing from TCRdb's copy, which holds only in-frame ones; the method was immunoSEQ multiplex PCR. Here the sample spans some 250,000 clones, around 79% being singletons. The source material was peripheral blood. The receptors were gathered from a woman aged 80 or older with acute or convalescent COVID-19.

The J gene is TRBJ1-3, the V gene TRBV5-5, with no clear D. V gave up 0 bases and J gave up 0 bases, with 13 bases separating them. The CDR3 loop spans 17 amino acids. CDR1 SGHKS and CDR2 YYEKEE come from the germline V gene (reference sequence). CDR3 in amino acids: CASSLAYYGNSGNTIYF. The CDR3 region has the DNA TGTGCCAGCAGCTTGGCCTATTACGGGAACTCTGGAAACACCATATATTTT.

The chain combines TRBV6-6 with TRBJ2-1; possibly TRBD2 for D (6 bases). Per the germline V gene, CDR1 is MNHNY and CDR2 is SVGAGI (reference sequence). The ends were cut back, 0 bases at V and 8 bases at J, with 11 bases in the middle. CDR3 length equals 14 residues. The CDR3 DNA follows: TGTGCCAGCAGTTACTCCGGGGGAGTCTATGAGCAGTTCTTC. Translation gives CASSYSGGVYEQFF.

The V call is TRBV6-1, the J call TRBJ1-2, with D perhaps matching TRBD1 (6 bases). Looked up from germline, CDR1 is MNHNS and CDR2 is SASEGT. The CDR3 covers 16 residues. V was cut by 0 bases and J by 8 bases, with 19 bases left in between. The CDR3 spells CASSEAWAGGRSGYTF. The CDR3 DNA reads as TGTGCCAGCAGTGAAGCGTGGGCCGGGGGGCGTTCAGGCTACACCTTC.

This clone was detected once. The gene calls are TRBV4-1 and TRBJ1-1; D call uncertain. Germline values: CDR1 MGHRA, CDR2 YSYEKL. The CDR3 consists of 14 residues. With 5 bases removed from V and 5 bases from J, the gap between germline ends came to 15 bases. The CDR3 spells CASSNPGRETEAFF. For the CDR3, the DNA is TGCGCCAGCAGCAACCCGGGTAGGGAGACTGAAGCTTTCTTT.

The V and J genes are TRBV27 and TRBJ1-5, with 7 nucleotides matching TRBD1. This CDR3 has 15 amino acids. V dropped 5 bases and J dropped 3; count of bases not matched to a gene: 7. Germline CDR1 and CDR2: MNHEY and SMNVEV (reference sequence). CDR3 nucleotide sequence: TGTGCCAGCAGTCTCGGGACAGCTTTCAATCAGCCCCAGCATTTT. Its protein product is CASSLGTAFNQPQHF.

The count of this clone is one. The rearrangement uses TRBV11-2 and TRBJ1-1, with TRBD1 identical over 8 bases. Germline CDR1 SGHAT, CDR2 FQNNGV. The length of the CDR3 is 16 residues. The trim removed 5 bases at V and 3 bases at J, leaving 11 bases unmatched. CDR3 in DNA: TGTGCCAGCAGCCCTCGGGACAGGAGACGGGACACTGAAGCTTTCTTT. Translating it yields CASSPRDRRRDTEAFF.

This clone appeared once. The same CDR3 arises from other DNA sequences in this sample as well. This chain uses TRBV9 with TRBJ2-6; a possible D gene is TRBD1 (6 bases). The germline V gene has CDR1 SGDLS and CDR2 YYNGEE. The CDR3 has 16 residues. V lost 2 bases to trimming and J lost 4 bases, with 13 bases between them. The CDR3 nucleotides are TGTGCCAGCAGCGTCTACAGGGCTTCGGGGGCCAACGTCCTGACTTTC. Its protein product is CASSVYRASGANVLTF. Full variable domain (outside the CDR3, taken from reference TRBV9 and TRBJ2-6): DSGVTQTPKHLITATGQRVTLRCSPRSGDLSVYWYQQSLDQGLQFLIQYYNGEERAKGNILERFSAQQFPDLHSELNLSSLELGDSALYFCASSVYRASGANVLTFGAGSRLTVL.

This sequence joins TRBV6-6 and TRBJ2-7; 8 bases align to TRBD1. Germline V CDR1 and CDR2: MNHNY, SVGAGI (reference sequence). The CDR3 contains 15 residues. J lost 5 bases, V lost 2 bases, and 8 bases had no gene match. The chain's CDR3 is CASSYVRGQRDEQYF. DNA for the CDR3: TGTGCCAGCAGTTACGTCAGGGGGCAAAGGGACGAGCAGTACTTC.

The chain links TRBV6-2 or TRBV6-3 to TRBJ2-3; maybe TRBD2 (6 bases). V lost 8 bases and J 1 base, leaving 13 bases between the germline ends. The V gene's germline CDR1 is MNHEY and CDR2 SVGEGT. The CDR3 is 14 amino acids. CDR3 in amino acids: CASGLWGGTDTQYF. In nucleotides, the CDR3 is TGTGCCAGCGGCCTGTGGGGGGGCACAGATACGCAGTATTTT.